This T cell receptor beta chain was sequenced in a study of T cell responses to AZD1222 COVID-19 vaccine. Study results and caveats: Repertoire samples came only from after the peak T cell response.

This clone was counted once. As yet, its antigen is unknown. This CDR3 comprises 15 residues. V gave up 7 bases and J gave up 3 bases, with 16 bases separating them. Germline V gene data show CDR1 as MDHEN and CDR2 as SYDVKM. TCRdb keeps only in-frame clones here, not all; method: immunoSEQ multiplex PCR. Found here are 70,000 or so clones, around 89% of them singletons; the top ten hold around 21%. This sequence originates from an adult in good health. This material consisted of peripheral blood, taken on day 0 of AZD1222 vaccination. The J gene is TRBJ1-3, the V gene TRBV28; a possible D gene is TRBD1 (5 bases). The CDR3 region has the DNA TGTGCCAGCATGCCGGGACGAAGGTTTGGAAACACCATATATTTT. Its translation: CASMPGRRFGNTIYF.